This TCR beta chain was sequenced in a study of cytomegalovirus exposure and HLA in healthy donors. Primers included in the PCR were 60 Vbeta and 13 Jbeta primers. Libraries were prepared by immunoSEQ multiplex PCR; TCRdb keeps only in-frame clonotypes and omits some of them. In the table there are under 75,000 clones, around 68% of which are singletons. Germline CDR1 reads MNHEY; CDR2 reads SVGAGI. Between the trimmed V and J ends, which lost 2 bases and 7 bases, there was a span of 9 bases. This CDR3 region has 14 residues. The chain uses TRBV6-5 and TRBJ1-6; maybe TRBD1 (6 bases). The sequence was obtained from a man between 35 and 55 years old in good health and CMV-seropositive. Source material: PBMCs. CDR3 in amino acids: CASSYAGQNSPLHF. Here the CDR3 DNA reads TGTGCCAGCAGTTACGCAGGACAGAATTCACCCCTCCACTTT.